This record concerns one T cell receptor beta chain sequence. The target antigen is unknown. The PCR contained 60 Vbeta and 13 Jbeta primers. The protocol was immunoSEQ multiplex PCR, while the TCRdb copy is restricted to in-frame clones and leaves out a portion. The repertoire holds roughly 170,000 clones, with 84% as singletons. Trimming at V came to 2 bases and at J to 3 bases, leaving 7 bases not matched to a gene. Looked up from germline, CDR1 is SGHAT and CDR2 is FQNNGV. The CDR3 spans 16 residues. This specimen belongs to a study of cytomegalovirus exposure and HLA in healthy donors. Study results and caveats: The study labeled under 200 TCR beta chains cytomegalovirus-associated. Common viral pathogens were later found to be apparently linked to several of the most significant clusters. Follow-up analysis found HLA locus-dependent TCR association rates, highest for DRB1 and lowest for HLA-C.

V and J are TRBV11-2 and TRBJ2-7; the match to TRBD2 covers 10 bases. The sequence was obtained from a girl aged 2-15 years in good health and CMV-seropositive. Input material: PBMCs. The CDR3 bases are TGTGCCAGCAGCTTATTTGAGCGGGAGGGAAACTACGAGCAGTACTTC. Residues: CASSLFEREGNYEQYF.